This entry lists 20 T cell receptor beta chains sequenced from one sample in a study of T cells in localized non-small cell lung cancer. Data came from immunoSEQ multiplex PCR; TCRdb stores just in-frame clones and leaves some out. The sample has more than 2,000 clones; 30% are singletons. The input for sequencing was normal lung tissue next to the tumor, taken before any cancer treatment. Receptors originate from a female donor older than 55 with stage I squamous cell lung carcinoma.

This sequence joins TRBV6-4 and TRBJ1-1; no reliable D call. Looked up from germline, CDR1 is MRHNA and CDR2 is SNTAGT. V lost 4 bases to trimming and J lost 5 bases, with 5 bases between them. This CDR3 is built from 11 residues. The CDR3, as DNA: TGTGCCAGCAGTGTTTGGACTGAAGCTTTCTTT. Protein product: CASSVWTEAFF.

The genes are TRBV6-8 and TRBJ1-1; D is unresolved. CDR3 length: 12 residues. Germline V gene sequence: CDR1 MNHGY, CDR2 SAAAGT. Trimming shortened V by 6 bases and J by 7 bases, and 12 bases separated the two germline ends. Here the CDR3 DNA reads TGTGCCAGCAGCCTCGTAAGTCATGAAGCTTTCTTT. Amino acid sequence: CASSLVSHEAFF.

This rearrangement joins TRBV6-8 to TRBJ1-5, with D hard to call. The CDR3 is 13 amino acids. Germline assignment: CDR1 MNHGY and CDR2 SAAAGT. Trimming cost V 5 bases and J 7 bases, with 12 bases left between them. As DNA, the CDR3 is TGTGCCAGCAGTGACGGATTTTACCAGCCCCAGCATTTT. This encodes CASSDGFYQPQHF.

This clone was seen a few times. DNA for the CDR3: TGTGCCAGCAGCCAGGGAGGGCTCGGCACTGAAGCTTTCTTT. Translated: CASSQGGLGTEAFF. This chain connects TRBV11-3 to TRBJ1-1, with a weak D call TRBD1 (5 bases). Trimming took 5 bases from V and 4 from J, leaving 14 bases between them. The CDR3 extends over 14 amino acids. Germline V gene data show CDR1 as SGHNT and CDR2 as YENEEA.

By share, this clone counts as large. The chain is built from TRBV18 and TRBJ1-2; tentative D call: TRBD1 (6 bases). Germline V lookup: CDR1 KGHSH, CDR2 LQKENI. V gave up 0 bases and J gave up 6 bases, with 14 bases separating them. This CDR3 is built from 15 residues. The CDR3 DNA reads as TGTGCCAGCTCACCACCCACACAGGGTACTCATGGCTACACCTTC. Its translation is CASSPPTQGTHGYTF.

This clone ranks as medium-sized. The chain has TRBV6-8 and TRBJ1-1; 11 nucleotides line up with TRBD1. Looked up from germline, CDR1 is MNHGY and CDR2 is SAAAGT. The CDR3 length is 17 residues. V trimming: 0 bases; J trimming: 0 bases; junction bases outside the gene matches: 3. The CDR3 DNA follows: TGTGCCAGCAGTTACTCCCGGACAGGGGGCTTGAACACTGAAGCTTTCTTT. It codes for CASSYSRTGGLNTEAFF.

The CDR3 is CATATPMNTEAFF. CDR3 coding DNA: TGTGCCACCGCGACACCTATGAACACTGAAGCTTTCTTT. V and J are TRBV6-7 and TRBJ1-1; D unresolved. TRBV6-7 is labeled an ORF, and its function is uncertain. The CDR3 is 13 amino acids. The V end lost 10 bases, the J end lost 0 bases, and 12 bases lay between the germline ends.

The chain combines TRBV29-1 with TRBJ2-2; D is possibly TRBD2 (5 bases). CDR1 SQVTM and CDR2 ANQGSEA come from the germline V gene. The germline V and J ends were trimmed by 6 bases and 4 bases, with 15 bases remaining between them. The CDR3 consists of 14 residues. The CDR3 sequence is CSVAGPGFTGELFF. CDR3 in DNA: TGCAGCGTCGCGGGCCCCGGTTTCACCGGGGAGCTGTTTTTT.

By share of the sample, this clone is medium-sized. This chain uses TRBV7-1 with TRBJ2-2, with a possible D match to TRBD1 (5 bases). TRBV7-1 is an open reading frame whose function is uncertain. The CDR3 is made up of 17 amino acids. V shed 5 bases and J shed 0 bases, with 16 bases lying between them. The CDR3 protein is CASSPFPVTANTGELFF. DNA for the CDR3: TGTGCCAGCAGCCCTTTTCCGGTGACAGCGAACACCGGGGAGCTGTTTTTT.

V gene TRBV19 combines with J gene TRBJ2-5; no clear D gene. CDR1 is LNHDA, CDR2 SQIVND, per germline (reference sequence). The length of the CDR3 is 13 residues. V shed 6 bases and J shed 4 bases, with 12 bases lying between them. CDR3 DNA sequence: TGTGCCAGTAGCCCCCCGGTGGGAGAGACCCAGTACTTC. It yields the protein CASSPPVGETQYF.

By share of the sample, this clone is medium-sized. The rearrangement links TRBV5-1 to TRBJ1-5; D is possibly TRBD1 (6 bases). The CDR3 covers 14 residues. V was trimmed by 4 bases and J by 0 bases, leaving 8 bases between them. Germline CDR1 reads SGHRS; CDR2 reads YFSETQ. CDR3 nucleotide sequence: TGCGCCAGCAGCGCGGACAGTAGCAATCAGCCCCAGCATTTT. It codes for CASSADSSNQPQHF. The full variable domain, its missing parts supplied by reference TRBV5-1 and TRBJ1-5, is KAGVTQTPRYLIKTRGQQVTLSCSPISGHRSVSWYQQTPGQGLQFLFEYFSETQRNKGNFPGRFSGRQFSNSRSEMNVSTLELGDSALYLCASSADSSNQPQHFGDGTRLSIL.

This clone qualifies as medium-sized (0.01 to 0.1%). The CDR3 DNA reads as TGTGCCAGCAGCTTAAATCCTAGCGGAACCACAGATACGCAGTATTTT. The encoded protein is CASSLNPSGTTDTQYF. The chain combines TRBV11-3 with TRBJ2-3; TRBD2 agrees at 7 bases. The CDR3 loop spans 16 amino acids. The V gene end was trimmed by 2 bases and the J gene end by 2 bases; junction bases not matched to a gene: 7. Germline V gives CDR1 SGHNT, CDR2 YENEEA. Using reference TRBV11-3 and TRBJ2-3 for the parts outside the CDR3, the full variable domain is EAGVVQSPRYKIIEKKQPVAFWCNPISGHNTLYWYLQNLGQGPELLIRYENEEAVDDSQLPKDRFSAERLKGVDSTLKIQPAELGDSAVYLCASSLNPSGTTDTQYFGPGTRLTVL.

V is TRBV14 and J is TRBJ1-1; a weak D match, TRBD1 (5 bases). Between the trimmed V and J ends, which lost 5 bases and 1 base, there was a span of 8 bases. The CDR3 length is 13 residues. Per the germline V gene, CDR1 is SGHDN and CDR2 is FVKESK. In DNA, the CDR3 is TGTGCCAGCAGCTCACAGGAGAACACTGAAGCTTTCTTT. Translated: CASSSQENTEAFF.

This clone was found a few times. V is TRBV5-1 and J is TRBJ1-1; D ambiguous. The CDR3 is 14 amino acids. CDR1 and CDR2 (germline): SGHRS, YFSETQ. The V gene lost 2 bases and the J gene lost 5 bases, with 13 bases spanning the gap. The chain's CDR3 is CASSFGPPGTEAFF. The CDR3 bases are TGCGCCAGCAGCTTCGGACCGCCGGGAACTGAAGCTTTCTTT.

This clone has a handful of counts. The rearrangement uses TRBV7-7 and TRBJ2-1; possibly TRBD2 for D (6 bases). Germline CDR1 and CDR2: SSHAT and FNYEAQ (reference sequence). CDR3 length equals 15 residues. V was trimmed by 5 bases and J by 2 bases, leaving 13 bases between them. The CDR3 sequence: CASSPGRRAYNEQFF. The CDR3 DNA sequence: TGTGCCAGCAGCCCCGGTCGGAGGGCCTACAATGAGCAGTTCTTC.

The J gene is TRBJ1-2, the V gene TRBV28; TRBD1 is a possible D gene (6 bases). The CDR3 length is 14 residues. Germline V gene sequence: CDR1 MDHEN, CDR2 SYDVKM. Trimming removed 6 bases at V and 8 bases at J, with 19 bases between. This chain's CDR3 is CASRVETGAGGYTF. DNA for the CDR3: TGTGCCAGCAGGGTGGAGACAGGAGCAGGGGGCTACACCTTC.

J is TRBJ2-7 and V is TRBV6-8; tentatively, D is TRBD1 (6 bases). Germline V lookup: CDR1 MNHGY, CDR2 SAAAGT. The V gene lost 7 bases and the J gene lost 4 bases, with 20 bases spanning the gap. The CDR3 length is 15 residues. CDR3 loop: CASTAPGTLAYEQYF. Here the CDR3 DNA reads TGTGCCAGCACTGCTCCCGGGACATTAGCTTACGAGCAGTACTTC.

This clone was seen a few times. This chain connects TRBV11-3 to TRBJ2-3; 7 bases are a match to TRBD2. The germline CDR1 and CDR2 sequences are SGHNT and YENEEA. The CDR3 runs to 14 residues. V dropped 5 bases and J dropped 3; count of bases not matched to a gene: 5. CDR3 DNA sequence: TGTGCCAGCAGCCCTAGCGGAACTACAGATACGCAGTATTTT. It encodes CASSPSGTTDTQYF. The full variable domain, its missing parts supplied by reference TRBV11-3 and TRBJ2-3, is EAGVVQSPRYKIIEKKQPVAFWCNPISGHNTLYWYLQNLGQGPELLIRYENEEAVDDSQLPKDRFSAERLKGVDSTLKIQPAELGDSAVYLCASSPSGTTDTQYFGPGTRLTVL.

This clone was observed a single time. The CDR3 DNA reads TGTGCCAGCAGCTTTAGAGCAGGGACCCAAGGGACCGGGGAGCTGTTTTTT. It encodes CASSFRAGTQGTGELFF. This chain connects TRBV11-3 to TRBJ2-2; D may match TRBD1 or TRBD2 (5 bases each). Trimming pared 3 bases from V and 5 bases from J, leaving 19 bases between. The germline CDR1 and CDR2 sequences are SGHNT and YENEEA. The CDR3 is made up of 17 amino acids.

V usage is TRBV9 and J usage is TRBJ2-1; D remains ambiguous. CDR3 size: 15 residues. Germline CDR1 reads SGDLS; CDR2 reads YYNGEE. Trimming shortened V by 5 bases and J by 4 bases, and 16 bases separated the two germline ends. The chain's CDR3 is CASSEGRNTYNEQFF. The CDR3 nucleotides read TGTGCCAGCAGTGAAGGAAGGAACACATACAATGAGCAGTTCTTC. Supplemented by reference TRBV9 and TRBJ2-1, the full variable domain reads DSGVTQTPKHLITATGQRVTLRCSPRSGDLSVYWYQQSLDQGLQFLIQYYNGEERAKGNILERFSAQQFPDLHSELNLSSLELGDSALYFCASSEGRNTYNEQFFGPGTRLTVL.